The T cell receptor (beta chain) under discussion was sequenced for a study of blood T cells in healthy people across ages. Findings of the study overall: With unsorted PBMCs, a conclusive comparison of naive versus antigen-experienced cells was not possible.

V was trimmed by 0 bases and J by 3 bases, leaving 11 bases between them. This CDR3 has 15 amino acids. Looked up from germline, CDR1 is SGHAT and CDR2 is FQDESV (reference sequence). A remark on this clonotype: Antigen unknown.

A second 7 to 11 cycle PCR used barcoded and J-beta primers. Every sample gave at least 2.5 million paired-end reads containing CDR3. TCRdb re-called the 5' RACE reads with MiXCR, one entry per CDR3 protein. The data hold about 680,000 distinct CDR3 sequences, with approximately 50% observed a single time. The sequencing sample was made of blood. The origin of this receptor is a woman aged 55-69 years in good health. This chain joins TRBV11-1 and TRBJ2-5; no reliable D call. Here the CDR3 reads CASSLAFPEKETQYF. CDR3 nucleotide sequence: TGTGCCAGCAGCTTAGCGTTCCCGGAGAAAGAGACCCAGTACTTC.